The clone carrying this T cell receptor beta chain was seen only a few times. What it binds is not known. The sample originates from a study of Tregs in tolerant kidney transplant recipients. General study findings and limits: No direct test of biological reproducibility was done here. Few patients were studied, so findings need validation in larger groups.

Only in-frame clones appear in the TCRdb table, and some are missing; sequencing was by immunoSEQ multiplex PCR. The sample contains 2,500 to 3,500 clones, 40% of which appear only once. Germline V CDR1 and CDR2: MNHNS, SASEGT. The CDR3 is 13 residues long. Trimming removed 6 bases from V and 14 bases from J, with 20 bases in between. The chain combines TRBV6-1 with TRBJ2-1; no clear D gene. Sequenced: Tregs from blood cultured with allogeneic cells. The TCR was taken from a human donor in good health. CDR3 amino acids: CASRVPGPSMEFF. CDR3 DNA: TGTGCCAGCAGGGTGCCCGGCCCCTCAATGGAGTTCTTC.